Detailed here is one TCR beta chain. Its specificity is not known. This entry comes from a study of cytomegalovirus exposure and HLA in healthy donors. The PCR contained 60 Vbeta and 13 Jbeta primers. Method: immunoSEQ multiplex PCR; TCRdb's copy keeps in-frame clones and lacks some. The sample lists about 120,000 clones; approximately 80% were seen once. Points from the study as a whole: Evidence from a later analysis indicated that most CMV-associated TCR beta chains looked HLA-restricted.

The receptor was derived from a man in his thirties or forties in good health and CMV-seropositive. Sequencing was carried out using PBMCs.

The DNA of the CDR3 is TGTGCCAGCAGCTTATACAGCTACACTGAAGCTTTCTTT. Translating gives CASSLYSYTEAFF. The rearrangement uses TRBV7-2 and TRBJ1-1; D not resolved. Germline V gene data show CDR1 as SGHTA and CDR2 as FQGNSA. Deletions cut 2 bases from V and 3 bases from J, with 7 bases between. The CDR3 covers 13 residues.